This T cell receptor (beta chain) was sequenced for a study of blood T cell repertoires in COVID-19. Here immunoSEQ multiplex PCR was the method, and the copy in TCRdb shows in-frame clones only, minus some. The sample lists about 280,000 clones; about nine tenths were seen once. Trimming removed 5 bases at V and 4 bases at J, with 15 bases between. The CDR3 totals 14 residues. CDR1 LNHDA and CDR2 SQIVND come from the germline V gene (reference sequence). This clone was observed a handful of times. The sequenced sample was peripheral blood. The rearrangement uses TRBV19 and TRBJ2-7, with a weak D call TRBD1 (6 bases). This TCR came from a man in his fifties or sixties with acute or convalescent COVID-19. Here the CDR3 reads CASSPQGTLYEQYF. CDR3 bases: TGTGCCAGTAGTCCACAGGGTACATTGTACGAGCAGTACTTC.